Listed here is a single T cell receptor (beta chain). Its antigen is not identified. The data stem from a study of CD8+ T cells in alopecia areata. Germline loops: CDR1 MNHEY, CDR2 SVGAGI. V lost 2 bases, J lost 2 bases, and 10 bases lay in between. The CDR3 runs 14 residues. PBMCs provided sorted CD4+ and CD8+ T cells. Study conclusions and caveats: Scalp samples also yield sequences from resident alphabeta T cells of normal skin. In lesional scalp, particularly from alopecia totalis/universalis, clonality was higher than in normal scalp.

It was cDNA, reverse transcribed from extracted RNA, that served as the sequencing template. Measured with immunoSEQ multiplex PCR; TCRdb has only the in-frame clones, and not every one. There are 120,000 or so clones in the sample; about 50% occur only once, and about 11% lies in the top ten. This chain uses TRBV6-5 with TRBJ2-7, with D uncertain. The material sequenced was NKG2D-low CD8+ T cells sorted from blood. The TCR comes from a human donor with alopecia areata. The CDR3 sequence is CASSYRTQPYEQYF. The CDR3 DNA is TGTGCCAGCAGTTACCGGACCCAGCCCTACGAGCAGTACTTC.